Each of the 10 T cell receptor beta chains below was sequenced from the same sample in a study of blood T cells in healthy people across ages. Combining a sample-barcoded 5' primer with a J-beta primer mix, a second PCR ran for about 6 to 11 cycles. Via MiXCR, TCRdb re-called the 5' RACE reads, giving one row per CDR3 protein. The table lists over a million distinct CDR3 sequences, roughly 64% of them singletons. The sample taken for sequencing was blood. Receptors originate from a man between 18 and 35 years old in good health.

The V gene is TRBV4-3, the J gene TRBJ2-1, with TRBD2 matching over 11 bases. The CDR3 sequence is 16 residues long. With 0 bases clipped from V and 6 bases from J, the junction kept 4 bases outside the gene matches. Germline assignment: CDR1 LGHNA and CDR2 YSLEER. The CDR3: CASSQDLGTSGNEQFF. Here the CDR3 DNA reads TGCGCCAGCAGCCAAGACTTGGGGACTAGCGGCAATGAGCAGTTCTTC.

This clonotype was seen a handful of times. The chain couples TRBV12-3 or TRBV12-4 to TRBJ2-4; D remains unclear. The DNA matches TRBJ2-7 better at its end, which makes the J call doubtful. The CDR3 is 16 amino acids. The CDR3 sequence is CASSQNMLSSGYEQYF. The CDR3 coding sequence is TGTGCCAGCAGTCAAAATATGCTGAGCTCAGGCTACGAGCAGTACTTC.

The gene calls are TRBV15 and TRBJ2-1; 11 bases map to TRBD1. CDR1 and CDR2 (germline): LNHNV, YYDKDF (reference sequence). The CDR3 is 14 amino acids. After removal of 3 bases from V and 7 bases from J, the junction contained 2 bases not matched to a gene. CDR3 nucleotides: TGTGCCACCAGCAGGGACAGGGGGCGAAATGAGCAGTTCTTC. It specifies CATSRDRGRNEQFF. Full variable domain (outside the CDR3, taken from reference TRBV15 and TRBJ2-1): DAMVIQNPRYQVTQFGKPVTLSCSQTLNHNVMYWYQQKSSQAPKLLFHYYDKDFNNEADTPDNFQSRRPNTSFCFLDIRSPGLGDTAMYLCATSRDRGRNEQFFGPGTRLTVL.

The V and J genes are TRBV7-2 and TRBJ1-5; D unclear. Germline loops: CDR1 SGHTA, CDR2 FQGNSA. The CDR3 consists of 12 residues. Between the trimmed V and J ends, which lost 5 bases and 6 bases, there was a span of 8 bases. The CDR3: CASSGRGQPQHF. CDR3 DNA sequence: TGTGCCAGCAGCGGACGTGGTCAGCCCCAGCATTTT.

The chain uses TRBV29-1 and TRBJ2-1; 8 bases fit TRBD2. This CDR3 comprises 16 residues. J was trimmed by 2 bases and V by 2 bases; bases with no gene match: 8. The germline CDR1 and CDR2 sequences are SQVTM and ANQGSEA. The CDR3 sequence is CSVENYGRAPYNEQFF. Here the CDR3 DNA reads TGCAGCGTTGAAAATTACGGGAGGGCCCCCTACAATGAGCAGTTCTTC.

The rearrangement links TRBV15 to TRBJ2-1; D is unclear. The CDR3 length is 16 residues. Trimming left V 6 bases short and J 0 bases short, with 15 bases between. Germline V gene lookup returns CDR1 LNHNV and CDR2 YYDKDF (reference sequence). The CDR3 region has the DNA TGTGCCACCAGAGACCCCGGGTGGAGCTCCTACAATGAGCAGTTCTTC. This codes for CATRDPGWSSYNEQFF.

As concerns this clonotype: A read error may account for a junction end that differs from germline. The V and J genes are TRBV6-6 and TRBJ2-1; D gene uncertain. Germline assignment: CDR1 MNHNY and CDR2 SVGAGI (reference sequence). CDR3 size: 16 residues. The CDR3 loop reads CASSYSNSRTFNEHFF. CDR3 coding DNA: TGTGCCAGCAGTTACTCGAACTCTCGGACCTTCAATGAGCACTTCTTC.

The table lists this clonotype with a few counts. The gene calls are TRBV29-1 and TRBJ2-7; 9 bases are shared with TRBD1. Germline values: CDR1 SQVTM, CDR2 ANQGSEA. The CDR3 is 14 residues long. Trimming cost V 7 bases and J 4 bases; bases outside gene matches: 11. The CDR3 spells CSASSGQGKYEQYF. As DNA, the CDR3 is TGCAGCGCTTCTTCGGGACAGGGAAAGTACGAGCAGTACTTC.

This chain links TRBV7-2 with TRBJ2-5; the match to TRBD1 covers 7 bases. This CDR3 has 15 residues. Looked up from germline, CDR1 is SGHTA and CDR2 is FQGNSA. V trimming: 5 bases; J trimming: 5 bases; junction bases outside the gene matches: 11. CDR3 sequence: CASSPTQGIRETQYF. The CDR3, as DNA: TGTGCCAGCAGCCCCACACAGGGGATTAGGGAGACCCAGTACTTC.

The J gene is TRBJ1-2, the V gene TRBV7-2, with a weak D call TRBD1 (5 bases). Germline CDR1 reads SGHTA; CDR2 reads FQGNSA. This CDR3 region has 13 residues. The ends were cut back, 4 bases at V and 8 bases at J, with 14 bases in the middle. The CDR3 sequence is CASSWGGEGGYTF. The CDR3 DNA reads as TGTGCCAGCAGCTGGGGGGGGGAAGGAGGCTACACCTTC. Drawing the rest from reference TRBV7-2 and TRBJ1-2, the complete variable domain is GAGVSQSPSNKVTEKGKDVELRCDPISGHTALYWYRQSLGQGLEFLIYFQGNSAPDKSGLPSDRFSAERTGGSVSTLTIQRTQQEDSAVYLCASSWGGEGGYTFGSGTRLTVV.